This TCR beta chain is from a study of shared clonotypes between healthy human individuals. CD45RO-negative CD8 cells positively selected for CCR7 made up the naive population, which excluded terminally differentiated effector memory CD45RA+ cells. CDR3 length: 13 residues. The germline V gene encodes CDR1 MDHEN and CDR2 SYDVKM. The ends were cut back, 4 bases at V and 3 bases at J, with 10 bases in the middle. Assay used: immunoSEQ multiplex PCR; TCRdb lists only in-frame clones, some missing. The table includes hundreds of thousands of clones, 90% to 97% detected once. The specimen was naive CD8+ T cells sorted from blood. The TCR sequence derives from a woman between 25 and 40 years old in good health. The chain links TRBV28 to TRBJ2-7; the D is unclear. For the CDR3, the DNA is TGTGCCAGCAGTTCAACCTGGAACTACGAGCAGTACTTC. Its translation: CASSSTWNYEQYF.